This TCR beta chain was identified in a study of blood T cell repertoires in COVID-19. The wider study: The samples span acute and convalescent COVID-19 from the United States, Italy and Spain. Sample material is recorded as cDNA or gDNA derived from T cells, B-cell-depleted T cells, or PBMCs.

This clone was seen more than once but under ten times. V was cut by 0 bases and J by 0 bases, with 6 bases left in between. This CDR3 has 14 amino acids. Germline lookup yields CDR1 PRHDT and CDR2 FYEKMQ (reference sequence). In the original workflow: Nucleated cell counts were estimated from reference gene primer amplification. The data were produced by immunoSEQ multiplex PCR, yet TCRdb's version contains in-frame clones alone and is incomplete. From that table come the V and J calls and clone size; the DNA was used to work out D and trimming. This table has 150,000 to 200,000 clones, 60% to 85% appearing once.

The chain combines TRBV13 with TRBJ2-7, with a possible D match to TRBD2 (5 bases). Sequencing was carried out using peripheral blood. This clonotype was sampled from a man aged 60 to 69 with acute or convalescent COVID-19. The CDR3 protein is CASSLGGSSYEQYF. The CDR3 DNA is TGTGCCAGCAGCTTAGGGGGGAGCTCCTACGAGCAGTACTTC.